A selection of T cell receptor beta chains follows, all from one sample in a study of early stage breast cancer tumors. Only in-frame clones appear in the TCRdb table, and some are missing; sequencing was by immunoSEQ multiplex PCR. The sample holds fewer than 90,000 clones, around four fifths seen once. Sequencing was performed on blood. The receptors come from a person aged 55-75 years with breast cancer. Each CDR3 is given with its conserved first and last residue. Fields, in order: V gene, clone size, J gene, D gene, CDR3 protein, CDR3 DNA. A D gene is named only where the DNA matches it firmly. Not all rows give a size; the values are once, few, many and, for expanded clones, a class.

>TRBV5-1|.|TRBJ1-4|TRBD1
CASRSGQSGEKLFF
TGCGCCAGCAGGTCGGGACAGTCGGGAGAAAAACTGTTTTTT
>TRBV27|few|TRBJ2-2|TRBD1
CASSPATGFGGELFF
TGTGCCAGCAGTCCAGCGACAGGGTTCGGCGGGGAGCTGTTTTTT
>TRBV15|.|TRBJ1-6|.
CATSRDVQGPGLNSPLHF
TGTGCCACCAGCAGAGACGTTCAGGGGCCCGGTCTAAATTCACCCCTCCACTTT
>TRBV27|once|TRBJ2-5|.
CASSKYDHEGTQYF
TGTGCCAGCAGTAAATACGACCACGAAGGGACCCAGTACTTC
>TRBV10-3|once|TRBJ2-6|.
CAITPSYRVKGANVLTF
TGTGCCATCACCCCCTCGTACAGGGTCAAGGGGGCCAACGTCCTGACTTTC
>TRBV5-4|.|TRBJ1-5|.
CASSLDLGSNQPQHF
TGTGCCAGCAGCTTGGATTTGGGTAGCAATCAGCCCCAGCATTTT
>TRBV5-1|.|TRBJ2-5|TRBD1
CASSTGVQETQYF
TGCGCCAGCAGCACAGGGGTCCAAGAGACCCAGTACTTC
>TRBV5-1|.|TRBJ2-5|TRBD1
CASSLDPGGQETQYF
TGCGCCAGCAGCTTGGATCCAGGGGGCCAAGAGACCCAGTACTTC
>TRBV7-8|few|TRBJ1-4|TRBD1
CASSLTGLSEKLFF
TGTGCCAGCAGCCTGACAGGGTTAAGTGAAAAACTGTTTTTT
>TRBV5-1|.|TRBJ2-1|.
CASSLSRANEQFF
TGCGCCAGCAGCTTGAGCCGGGCGAATGAGCAGTTCTTC
>TRBV9|.|TRBJ1-2|.
CASSVGGVRNGYTF
TGTGCCAGCAGCGTAGGGGGGGTCAGGAATGGCTACACCTTC
>TRBV6-4|.|TRBJ2-7|.
CASSVLADSYEQYF
TGTGCCAGCAGTGTGTTAGCGGACTCCTACGAGCAGTACTTC
>TRBV7-2|.|TRBJ1-5|.
CASSLAGASQPQHF
TGTGCCAGCAGCTTAGCGGGGGCTAGTCAGCCCCAGCATTTT
>TRBV18|.|TRBJ1-4|.
CASSPETANEKLFF
TGTGCCAGCTCACCCGAGACAGCGAATGAAAAACTGTTTTTT
>TRBV5-1|.|TRBJ2-1|.
CASSSFSGFDEQFF
TGCGCCAGCAGCTCTTTCTCGGGGTTCGATGAGCAGTTCTTC
>TRBV30|.|TRBJ2-7|TRBD1
CAWSWDRGNEQYF
TGTGCCTGGAGTTGGGACAGGGGTAACGAGCAGTACTTC
>TRBV30|.|TRBJ1-1|.
CAWSVRRVTEAFF
TGTGCCTGGAGTGTAAGGCGGGTCACTGAAGCTTTCTTT
>TRBV15|.|TRBJ2-7|.
CATSREGGSGTYEQYF
TGTGCCACCAGCAGAGAGGGGGGTAGCGGAACCTACGAGCAGTACTTC
>TRBV28|once|TRBJ1-5|.
CASRSGASGPQPQHF
TGTGCCAGCCGGAGCGGTGCGAGCGGACCTCAGCCCCAGCATTTT
>TRBV19|.|TRBJ2-3|.
CASSTRTDTQYF
TGTGCCAGTAGTACCCGCACAGATACGCAGTATTTT
>TRBV28|.|TRBJ2-7|TRBD1
CASLLTGGTEQYF
TGTGCCAGCCTCCTGACAGGGGGCACCGAGCAGTACTTC
>TRBV19|.|TRBJ1-2|.
CASNNPTEWDGYTF
TGTGCCAGTAATAACCCGACAGAGTGGGATGGCTACACCTTC